One and the same sample provided the 28 T cell receptor beta chains below, sequenced in a study of T cells in Graves' hyperthyroidism and ophthalmopathy. RNA transcripts gave rise to amplified TCR beta CDR3 regions. First-round RT-PCR with HTBI primers amplified the TCR CDR3 region. TCRdb re-called the multiplex PCR reads through MiXCR, storing one row per CDR3 protein. The sample contains around 420,000 distinct CDR3 sequences, around 14% of which appear only once. Material for sequencing was blood. Receptors originate from a woman younger than 35 with Graves' hyperthyroidism.

This clonotype was counted many times. This sequence joins TRBV11-1 and TRBJ1-6; D is undetermined. The V and J ends lost 1 base and 10 bases respectively, with 8 bases between them. Germline CDR1 reads SGHAT; CDR2 reads FQDESV (reference sequence). The CDR3 has 13 residues. The CDR3 coding sequence is TGTGCCAGCAGCTTAGTCGTGGGATCACCCCTCCACTTT. This translates into CASSLVVGSPLHF.

This clonotype was detected many times. V usage is TRBV7-3 and J usage is TRBJ2-7; 8 bases match TRBD1. Germline CDR1 and CDR2: SGHTA and FQGTGA. This CDR3 spans 16 amino acids. Trimming took 5 bases from V and 2 from J; bases not matched to a gene: 11. The DNA for the CDR3 is TGTGCCAGCAGCCCGACCCCGGACAGGGAAACCTACGAGCAGTACTTC. Translation: CASSPTPDRETYEQYF.

This clonotype was seen just once. The chain recombines TRBV6-2 or TRBV6-3 with TRBJ1-1; D not resolved. The germline V gene encodes CDR1 MNHEY and CDR2 SVGEGT. The CDR3 spans 13 residues. The ends were cut back, 6 bases at V and 3 bases at J, with 11 bases in the middle. CDR3 bases: TGTGCCAGCAGCGACAATAGCGACACTGAAGCTTTCTTT. It encodes CASSDNSDTEAFF.

This clonotype was seen only a few times. This chain uses TRBV20-1 with TRBJ2-1; D call uncertain. This CDR3 spans 16 amino acids. V was cut by 0 bases and J by 2 bases, with 14 bases left in between. Looked up from germline, CDR1 is DFQATT and CDR2 is SNEGSKA (reference sequence). Here the CDR3 reads CSARDMSESPYNEQFF. In nucleotides, the CDR3 is TGCAGTGCTAGAGATATGAGCGAGAGCCCCTACAATGAGCAGTTCTTC.

This clonotype was seen many times. The rearrangement links TRBV11-2 to TRBJ2-1, with 8 bases identical to TRBD2. The CDR3 is 17 amino acids. The germline CDR1 and CDR2 sequences are SGHAT and FQNNGV. The J segment lost 4 bases and the V segment lost 0 bases, leaving 8 bases of the junction unmatched. The CDR3: CASSLDEAGGLYNEQFF. The CDR3, as DNA: TGTGCCAGCAGCTTAGATGAGGCGGGAGGACTTTACAATGAGCAGTTCTTC.

This clonotype was observed many times. The chain combines TRBV5-1 with TRBJ2-7, with D unresolved. Germline V gene sequence: CDR1 SGHRS, CDR2 YFSETQ. V was trimmed by 2 bases and J by 5 bases, leaving 14 bases between them. This CDR3 spans 14 amino acids. CDR3 coding DNA: TGCGCCAGCAGCTTCGGAGCTAGACTGAACGAGCAGTACTTC. It specifies CASSFGARLNEQYF.

This clonotype came up many times. This rearrangement joins TRBV5-1 to TRBJ2-1, with a tentative D call TRBD2 (6 bases). Germline assignment: CDR1 SGHRS and CDR2 YFSETQ. There are 17 residues in the CDR3. Trimming removed 3 bases at V and 4 bases at J, with 20 bases between. The CDR3 DNA follows: TGCGCCAGCAGCTCTACAGGACCCGGTAGCGGTTACAATGAGCAGTTCTTC. Residues: CASSSTGPGSGYNEQFF.

This clonotype was counted many times. The chain has TRBV28 and TRBJ1-5; 7 positions match TRBD1. From germline, CDR1 is MDHEN and CDR2 SYDVKM. The CDR3 extends over 14 amino acids. With 5 bases clipped from V and 6 bases from J, the junction kept 7 bases outside the gene matches. CDR3 amino acids: CASSAYRGSQPQHF. The CDR3 nucleotides are TGTGCCAGCAGTGCGTACAGGGGTAGTCAGCCCCAGCATTTT.

This clonotype was found a few times. The chain couples TRBV4-1 to TRBJ2-7; D unresolved. V lost 3 bases and J 0 bases, leaving 6 bases between the germline ends. Germline loops: CDR1 MGHRA, CDR2 YSYEKL. The CDR3 totals 13 residues. DNA for the CDR3: TGCGCCAGCAGCCATCCCAGCTCCTACGAGCAGTACTTC. Translating gives CASSHPSSYEQYF.

This clonotype turned up a few times. This chain links TRBV18 with TRBJ2-5, with D hard to call. V lost 4 bases, J lost 2 bases, and 17 bases lay in between. The CDR3 is 16 residues long. Germline loops: CDR1 KGHSH, CDR2 LQKENI. The CDR3 protein is CASSQALSSGQETQYF. DNA of the CDR3: TGTGCCAGCTCACAGGCCCTTTCGAGTGGGCAAGAGACCCAGTACTTC.

The chain employs TRBV5-1 and TRBJ2-5; 9 bases match TRBD1. CDR3 length equals 16 residues. Germline trimming cut 2 bases from V and 1 base from J; bases unmatched to any gene: 6. Germline values: CDR1 SGHRS, CDR2 YFSETQ. The CDR3 reads CASSFSGTGRQETQYF. The DNA for the CDR3 is TGCGCCAGCAGCTTCTCCGGGACAGGGCGCCAAGAGACCCAGTACTTC.

The chain carries TRBV15 and TRBJ2-2, with 7 bases matching TRBD1. The trim removed 5 bases at V and 2 bases at J, leaving 5 bases unmatched. This CDR3 spans 15 amino acids. Germline CDR1 LNHNV, CDR2 YYDKDF (reference sequence). CDR3 in amino acids: CATSPGTDNTGELFF. The CDR3 nucleotides are TGTGCCACCAGCCCCGGGACAGATAACACCGGGGAGCTGTTTTTT.

This chain's CDR3 is CAISKGQSNQPQHF. CDR3 bases: TGTGCCATCAGTAAGGGGCAGTCCAATCAGCCCCAGCATTTT. J is TRBJ1-5 and V is TRBV10-3; the D gene is possibly TRBD1 (5 bases). CDR1 is ENHRY and CDR2 is SYGVKD in the germline V gene. This CDR3 spans 14 amino acids. With 5 bases removed from V and 3 bases from J, the gap between germline ends came to 11 bases.

The CDR3 sequence is CASTDRGASSTEAFF. The CDR3 nucleotides read TGTGCCAGCACGGACAGGGGGGCTTCGAGCACTGAAGCTTTCTTT. This chain joins TRBV19 and TRBJ1-1; 10 nucleotides agree with TRBD1. The CDR3 is 15 residues long. V shed 9 bases, J shed 4 bases, and the junction held 11 bases outside the gene matches. Per germline, CDR1 LNHDA and CDR2 SQIVND (reference sequence).

This clonotype was recorded a few times. The chain joins TRBV25-1 to TRBJ2-7; 10 nucleotides line up with TRBD1. The germline V gene encodes CDR1 MGHDK and CDR2 SYGVNS. Germline trimming cut 6 bases from V and 6 bases from J; bases unmatched to any gene: 5. This CDR3 comprises 13 residues. The DNA of the CDR3 is TGTGCCAGCAGAGGGACAGGGGTGCGCGAGCAGTACTTC. Its protein product is CASRGTGVREQYF.

This chain links TRBV9 with TRBJ2-1; 11 bases fit TRBD2. V shed 3 bases, J shed 1 base, and the junction held 9 bases outside the gene matches. The CDR3 is 18 amino acids. CDR1 is SGDLS, CDR2 YYNGEE, per germline. CDR3 sequence reads: CASSERLAGTFSYNEQFF. For the CDR3, the DNA is TGTGCCAGCAGCGAACGACTAGCGGGAACGTTTTCCTACAATGAGCAGTTCTTC.

This clonotype was detected ten times or more. This rearrangement joins TRBV20-1 to TRBJ2-1; the match to TRBD2 covers 10 bases. The CDR3 consists of 15 residues. CDR1 DFQATT and CDR2 SNEGSKA come from the germline V gene (reference sequence). J gave up 7 bases and V 0 bases, and 6 bases lay outside the gene matches. CDR3 in amino acids: CSARDPGLAKNEQFF. CDR3 nucleotides: TGCAGTGCTAGAGACCCGGGACTAGCGAAGAATGAGCAGTTCTTC.

This clonotype showed up just a few times. The chain's CDR3 is CASSLSGSFTSPLHF. CDR3 nucleotide sequence: TGTGCCAGCAGTTTATCGGGATCGTTTACCTCACCCCTCCACTTT. The chain couples TRBV27 to TRBJ1-6, with D uncertain. With 0 bases removed from V and 10 bases from J, the gap between germline ends came to 13 bases. The germline gives CDR1 MNHEY, CDR2 SMNVEV (reference sequence). This CDR3 contains 15 residues.

This clonotype has only a few counts. V usage is TRBV20-1 and J usage is TRBJ2-5; TRBD2 aligns across 7 bases. CDR1 and CDR2 (germline): DFQATT, SNEGSKA (reference sequence). The CDR3 runs 11 residues. The chain's CDR3 is CSGLGGETQYF. The DNA for the CDR3 is TGCAGCGGACTCGGGGGGGAGACCCAGTACTTC.

This clonotype was recorded at least ten times. V is TRBV2 and J is TRBJ1-1, with D perhaps TRBD1 (5 bases). The germline CDR1 and CDR2 sequences are SNHLY and FYNNEI. V was cut by 2 bases and J by 6 bases, with 19 bases left in between. The CDR3 length is 16 residues. The CDR3 DNA sequence: TGTGCCAGCAGTGAACGTCGCGGCAGGGCTTACTCTGAAGCTTTCTTT. This encodes CASSERRGRAYSEAFF.

This clonotype was seen only once. The rearrangement links TRBV7-2 to TRBJ2-5; a weak D match, TRBD1 (6 bases). The CDR3 runs 13 residues. V was pared by 2 bases and J by 4 bases, with 8 bases between. In germline, CDR1 is SGHTA, CDR2 FQGNSA. CDR3 in DNA: TGTGCCAGCAGCTTAACAGGGTCAGAGACCCAGTACTTC. It is translated as CASSLTGSETQYF.

This clonotype was observed many times. V and J are TRBV20-1 and TRBJ1-2, with TRBD1 matching 9 bases. This CDR3 spans 13 amino acids. Germline assignment: CDR1 DFQATT and CDR2 SNEGSKA (reference sequence). After removal of 4 bases from V and 3 bases from J, the junction contained 3 bases not matched to a gene. Here the CDR3 reads CSATDRGYYGYTF. CDR3 DNA: TGCAGTGCTACGGACAGGGGATACTATGGCTACACCTTC.

This clonotype was counted many times. The chain uses TRBV11-2 and TRBJ1-1; no clear D gene. The CDR3 sequence is 13 residues long. Trimming stripped 3 bases from V and 3 bases from J, with 8 bases between. CDR1 and CDR2 (germline): SGHAT, FQNNGV. CDR3 sequence: CASSFSRDTEAFF. For the CDR3, the DNA is TGTGCCAGCAGCTTTAGTCGGGACACTGAAGCTTTCTTT.

The CDR3 here is CASSVTGTDEKLFF. The CDR3 DNA reads TGTGCCAGCAGCGTTACAGGGACGGATGAAAAACTGTTTTTT. V is TRBV9 and J is TRBJ1-4; D possibly corresponds to TRBD1 (6 bases). V gave up 2 bases and J gave up 6 bases, with 11 bases separating them. CDR1 and CDR2 from the germline V gene are SGDLS and YYNGEE. The CDR3 has 14 amino acids.

The chain carries TRBV12-3 or TRBV12-4 and TRBJ2-7, with 10 bases lining up with TRBD1. The V segment lost 7 bases and the J segment 5 bases; nucleotides outside the gene matches: 5. This CDR3 comprises 13 residues. The DNA of the CDR3 is TGTGCCAGCACTCGGGACAGGGGTCACGAGCAGTACTTC. This codes for CASTRDRGHEQYF.

The rearrangement uses TRBV18 and TRBJ2-1; 9 nucleotides agree with TRBD2. This CDR3 contains 15 residues. CDR1 is KGHSH and CDR2 is LQKENI in the germline V gene. The ends lost 2 bases at V and 6 bases at J; junction bases unmatched: 5. CDR3 in amino acids: CASSPGAGGLNEQFF. The CDR3, as DNA: TGTGCCAGCTCACCAGGAGCGGGAGGCCTCAATGAGCAGTTCTTC.

This clonotype was counted many times. As DNA, the CDR3 is TGTGCCAGCAGTTTATTCAGGGGGGGGAATCAGCCCCAGCATTTT. Residues: CASSLFRGGNQPQHF. The chain links TRBV28 to TRBJ1-5; 7 bases agree with TRBD1. Germline V gene sequence: CDR1 MDHEN, CDR2 SYDVKM. The V and J ends lost 1 base and 4 bases, in that order; junction bases with no gene match: 4. The CDR3 is 15 amino acids.

CDR3 amino acids: CSASFGLAGGLWETQYF. For the CDR3, the DNA is TGCAGTGCTAGCTTCGGACTAGCGGGAGGGCTCTGGGAGACCCAGTACTTC. This chain uses TRBV20-1 with TRBJ2-5, with TRBD2 matching 15 bases. The CDR3 sequence is 17 residues long. Germline CDR1 is DFQATT and CDR2 is SNEGSKA (reference sequence). V was pared by 3 bases and J by 5 bases, with 10 bases of the junction left unmatched.